This is a list of T cell receptor beta chains from one sample in a study of blood T cell repertoires in COVID-19. The method was immunoSEQ multiplex PCR; TCRdb's version includes in-frame clones alone and lacks a portion of them. The data show approximately 100,000 clones, with roughly 85% seen just once and 38% held by the top ten. The specimen was peripheral blood. These receptors came from a man older than 75 with acute or convalescent COVID-19. The CDR3 runs from the conserved cysteine through the conserved F or W. The D gene is left open where the match is weak. Only some rows state a clone size, as once, few, many or a class for expanded clones.

CDR3 length	V gene	clone size	D gene	J gene	CDR3 protein	CDR3 DNA
14	TRBV9	NA	NA	TRBJ2-1	CASSTQGAGNEQFF	TGTGCCAGCAGCACCCAAGGGGCTGGCAATGAGCAGTTCTTC
15	TRBV6-5	NA	TRBD1	TRBJ2-2	CASTSGTALTGELFF	TGTGCCAGCACTTCCGGGACAGCCCTCACCGGGGAGCTGTTTTTT
14	TRBV11-2	NA	NA	TRBJ1-1	CASKSTRLLSEAFF	TGTGCCAGCAAATCGACAAGACTACTTTCTGAAGCTTTCTTT
14	TRBV27	NA	TRBD1	TRBJ1-1	CASSLNRGTYEAFF	TGTGCCAGCAGCCTGAACAGGGGCACCTACGAAGCTTTCTTT
12	TRBV2	NA	NA	TRBJ1-5	CASSSDNQPQHF	TGTGCCAGCAGTTCAGACAATCAGCCCCAGCATTTT
14	TRBV9	NA	NA	TRBJ2-7	CASSVGNSRGEQYF	TGTGCCAGCAGCGTAGGCAACTCCCGGGGCGAGCAGTACTTC
15	TRBV15	NA	NA	TRBJ1-2	CATSRGAGTNYGYTF	TGTGCCACCAGCAGAGGGGCAGGGACTAACTATGGCTACACCTTC
13	TRBV3-1/TRBV3-2	NA	NA	TRBJ1-1	CASSPPGGTEAFF	TGTGCCAGCAGCCCGCCGGGTGGCACTGAAGCTTTCTTT
16	TRBV9	NA	TRBD2	TRBJ2-5	CASSVATRGRQETQYF	TGTGCCAGCAGCGTAGCTACTCGCGGGAGACAAGAGACCCAGTACTTC
14	TRBV5-1	NA	NA	TRBJ1-1	CASSLVRVGTEAFF	TGCGCCAGCAGCTTGGTCAGGGTGGGCACTGAAGCTTTCTTT
13	TRBV19	NA	TRBD1	TRBJ1-4	CASRDRGLEKLFF	TGTGCCAGTAGAGACAGGGGGCTTGAAAAACTGTTTTTT
13	TRBV28	NA	TRBD1	TRBJ2-5	CASLRQGLETQYF	TGTGCCAGCCTCAGACAGGGTTTAGAGACCCAGTACTTC
16	TRBV23-1	NA	NA	TRBJ1-5	CASSSAVGHCNQPQHF	TGCGCCAGCTCCTCAGCCGTTGGACATTGCAATCAGCCCCAGCATTTT
13	TRBV28	NA	NA	TRBJ1-2	CASQTTTNYGYTF	TGTGCCAGCCAAACCACAACCAACTATGGCTACACCTTC
17	TRBV28	NA	TRBD2	TRBJ2-1	CASSSPSAGGPSNEQFF	TGTGCCAGCAGTTCCCCCTCAGCGGGAGGGCCGAGCAATGAGCAGTTCTTC
14	TRBV6-4	NA	NA	TRBJ2-2	CASSKEERAGELFF	TGTGCCAGCAGTAAGGAGGAGCGCGCCGGGGAGCTGTTTTTT
15	TRBV4-2	NA	NA	TRBJ2-3	CASSTGSIDADTQYF	TGTGCCAGCAGCACCGGGAGCATCGACGCGGATACGCAGTATTTT
16	TRBV5-1	NA	NA	TRBJ2-3	CASSLAGGRSTDTQYF	TGCGCCAGCAGCTTGGCCGGGGGTCGGAGCACAGATACGCAGTATTTT
14	TRBV18	NA	NA	TRBJ1-5	CASSPTGTGQPQHF	TGTGCCAGCTCACCAACAGGGACGGGTCAGCCCCAGCATTTT
16	TRBV19	few	TRBD1	TRBJ1-6	CASSTKEETGVSPLHF	TGTGCCAGTAGCACCAAGGAGGAAACAGGGGTCTCACCCCTCCACTTT
17	TRBV27	NA	NA	TRBJ2-4	CASSLKGLNSAKNIQYF	TGTGCCAGCAGTTTAAAGGGGCTAAACTCAGCCAAAAACATTCAGTACTTC
13	TRBV19	once	TRBD1	TRBJ1-2	CASSLGQGRGYTF	TGTGCCAGTAGTCTGGGACAGGGGCGCGGCTACACCTTC
16	TRBV9	NA	NA	TRBJ1-3	CASSTNHAGSGNTIYF	TGTGCCAGCAGCACAAATCACGCGGGGTCAGGAAACACCATATATTTT
15	TRBV3-1/TRBV3-2	NA	TRBD1	TRBJ2-7	CASSQDPRDRHEQYF	TGTGCCAGCAGCCAAGATCCTAGGGACAGGCACGAGCAGTACTTC
16	TRBV7-9	NA	TRBD1	TRBJ1-3	CASSLYRGSSGNTIYF	TGTGCCAGCAGCTTGTACAGGGGGAGCTCTGGAAACACCATATATTTT
18	TRBV11-2	NA	TRBD1	TRBJ2-6	CASSLNPTGGAGANVLTF	TGTGCCAGCAGCCTGAACCCGACAGGGGGCGCGGGGGCCAACGTCCTGACTTTC
14	TRBV6-2/TRBV6-3	NA	NA	TRBJ2-1	CASSYGTNYNEQFF	TGTGCCAGCAGTTACGGGACAAACTACAATGAGCAGTTCTTC
14	TRBV29-1	few	NA	TRBJ1-3	CSVESNRAGNTIYF	TGCAGCGTTGAATCAAACAGGGCTGGAAACACCATATATTTT
15	TRBV6-6	NA	TRBD1	TRBJ2-5	CASAGRDRAQETQYF	TGTGCCAGCGCTGGCCGGGACAGGGCCCAAGAGACCCAGTACTTC
15	TRBV2	NA	TRBD1	TRBJ2-2	CASRERTGNTGELFF	TGTGCCAGCAGAGAGAGGACAGGGAACACCGGGGAGCTGTTTTTT
16	TRBV30	NA	TRBD2	TRBJ2-1	CAWSARAGGISNEQFF	TGTGCCTGGAGTGCTCGAGCGGGAGGAATAAGCAATGAGCAGTTCTTC
15	TRBV6-2/TRBV6-3	once	TRBD1	TRBJ1-2	CASSLGQAPTYGYTF	TGTGCCAGCAGTTTAGGACAGGCACCTACCTATGGCTACACCTTC